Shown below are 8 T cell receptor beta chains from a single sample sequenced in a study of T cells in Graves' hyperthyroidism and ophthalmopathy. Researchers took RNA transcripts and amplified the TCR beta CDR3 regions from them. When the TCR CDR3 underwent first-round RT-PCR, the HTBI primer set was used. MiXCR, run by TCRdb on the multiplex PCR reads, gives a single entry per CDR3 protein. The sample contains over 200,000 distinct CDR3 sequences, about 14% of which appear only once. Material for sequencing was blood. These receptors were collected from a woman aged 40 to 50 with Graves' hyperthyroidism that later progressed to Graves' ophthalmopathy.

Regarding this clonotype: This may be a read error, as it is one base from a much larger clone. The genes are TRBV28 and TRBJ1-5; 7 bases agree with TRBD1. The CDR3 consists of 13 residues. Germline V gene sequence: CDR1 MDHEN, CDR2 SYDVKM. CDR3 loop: CAGSSRGGLPQHF. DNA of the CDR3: TGTGCCGGCAGCTCCAGGGGGGGACTGCCCCAGCATTTT.

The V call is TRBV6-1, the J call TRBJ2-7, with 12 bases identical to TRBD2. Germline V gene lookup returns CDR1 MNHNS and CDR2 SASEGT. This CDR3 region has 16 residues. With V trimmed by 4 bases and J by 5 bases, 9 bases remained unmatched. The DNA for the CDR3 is TGTGCCAGCAGTGTACGGCTAGCGGGAGGGCCGCACGAGCAGTACTTC. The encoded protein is CASSVRLAGGPHEQYF.

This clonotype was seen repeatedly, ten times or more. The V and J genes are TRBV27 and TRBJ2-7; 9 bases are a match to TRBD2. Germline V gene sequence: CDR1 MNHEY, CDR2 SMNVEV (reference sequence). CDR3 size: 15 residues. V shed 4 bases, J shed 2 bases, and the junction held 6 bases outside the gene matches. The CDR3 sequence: CASSYSGSTTYEQYF. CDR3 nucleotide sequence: TGTGCCAGCAGTTATAGCGGGAGCACGACCTACGAGCAGTACTTC.

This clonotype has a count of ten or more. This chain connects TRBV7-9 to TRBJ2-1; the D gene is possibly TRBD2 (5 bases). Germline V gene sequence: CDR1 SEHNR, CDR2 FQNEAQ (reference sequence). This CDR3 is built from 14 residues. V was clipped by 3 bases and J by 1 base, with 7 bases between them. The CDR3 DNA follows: TGTGCCAGCAGCTTTGAGGGATCCTACAATGAGCAGTTCTTC. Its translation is CASSFEGSYNEQFF.

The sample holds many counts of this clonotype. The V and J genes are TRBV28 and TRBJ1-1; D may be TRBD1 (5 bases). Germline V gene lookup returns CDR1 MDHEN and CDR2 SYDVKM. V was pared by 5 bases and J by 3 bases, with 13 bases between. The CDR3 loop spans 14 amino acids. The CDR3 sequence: CASSTAGADTEAFF. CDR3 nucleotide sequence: TGTGCCAGCAGTACCGCTGGGGCCGACACTGAAGCTTTCTTT.

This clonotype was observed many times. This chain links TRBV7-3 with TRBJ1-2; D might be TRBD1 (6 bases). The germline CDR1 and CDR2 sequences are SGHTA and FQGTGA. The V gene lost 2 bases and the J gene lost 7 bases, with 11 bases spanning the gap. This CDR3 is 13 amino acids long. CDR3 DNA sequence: TGTGCCAGCAGCTTACAGGGGCAGGGTGGCTACACCTTC. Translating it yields CASSLQGQGGYTF.

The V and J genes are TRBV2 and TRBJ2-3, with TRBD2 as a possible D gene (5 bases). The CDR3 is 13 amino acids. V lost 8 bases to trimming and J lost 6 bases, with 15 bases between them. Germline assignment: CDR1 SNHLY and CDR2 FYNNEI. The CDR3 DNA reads TGTGCCAGCCGCTGGGTTGAGCGGGATACGCAGTATTTT. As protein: CASRWVERDTQYF.

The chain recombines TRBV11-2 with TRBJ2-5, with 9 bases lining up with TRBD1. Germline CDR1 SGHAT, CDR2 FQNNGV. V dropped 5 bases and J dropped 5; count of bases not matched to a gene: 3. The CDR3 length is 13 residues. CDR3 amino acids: CASSRDRAETQYF. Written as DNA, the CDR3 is TGTGCCAGCAGCCGGGACAGGGCGGAGACCCAGTACTTC.